This T cell receptor (beta chain) was recorded in a study of T cell changes during pregnancy in multiple sclerosis. Here immunoSEQ multiplex PCR was the method, and the copy in TCRdb shows in-frame clones only, minus some. The table has tens of thousands of clones, about 89% seen once; the top ten hold 0.55% to 0.7%. The CDR3 runs 15 residues. Germline V gene data show CDR1 as SGHRS and CDR2 as YFSETQ. V dropped 5 bases and J dropped 1 base, with 15 bases sitting between them. This TCR came from a female donor in good health, enrolled as a control in a pregnancy study. The sample was CD4+ T cells from peripheral blood mononuclear cells, taken in the third trimester of pregnancy. The V call is TRBV5-1, the J call TRBJ1-2; D may be TRBD1 (5 bases). Here the CDR3 DNA reads TGCGCCAGCAGTTCGGTGGGGGGAGTTAACTATGGCTACACCTTC. Translating gives CASSSVGGVNYGYTF. The entire variable domain, with the rest obtained from reference TRBV5-1 and TRBJ1-2, is as follows: KAGVTQTPRYLIKTRGQQVTLSCSPISGHRSVSWYQQTPGQGLQFLFEYFSETQRNKGNFPGRFSGRQFSNSRSEMNVSTLELGDSALYLCASSSVGGVNYGYTFGSGTRLTVV.